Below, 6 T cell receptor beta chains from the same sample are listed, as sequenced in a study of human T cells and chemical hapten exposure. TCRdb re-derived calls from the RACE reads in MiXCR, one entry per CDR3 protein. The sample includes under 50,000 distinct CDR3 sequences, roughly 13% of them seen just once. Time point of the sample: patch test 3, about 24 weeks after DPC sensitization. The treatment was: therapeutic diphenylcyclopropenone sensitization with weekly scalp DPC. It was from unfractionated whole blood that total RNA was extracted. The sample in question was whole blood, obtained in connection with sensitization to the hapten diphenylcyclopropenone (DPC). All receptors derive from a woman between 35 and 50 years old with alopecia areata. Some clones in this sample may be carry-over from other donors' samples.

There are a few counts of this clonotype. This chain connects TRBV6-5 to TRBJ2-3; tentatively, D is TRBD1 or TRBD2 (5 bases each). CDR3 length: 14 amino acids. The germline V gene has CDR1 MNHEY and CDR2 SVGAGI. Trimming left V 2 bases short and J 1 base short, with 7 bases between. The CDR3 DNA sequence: TGTGCCAGCAGTTACCGGGACCGCACAGATACGCAGTATTTT. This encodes CASSYRDRTDTQYF.

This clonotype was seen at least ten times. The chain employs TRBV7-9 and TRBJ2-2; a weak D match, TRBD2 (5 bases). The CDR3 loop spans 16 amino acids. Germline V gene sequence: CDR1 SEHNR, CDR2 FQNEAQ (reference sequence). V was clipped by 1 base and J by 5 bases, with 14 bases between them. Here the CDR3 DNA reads TGTGCCAGCAGCTTAGATGGACTGCCGTCAACCGGGGAGCTGTTTTTT. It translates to CASSLDGLPSTGELFF.

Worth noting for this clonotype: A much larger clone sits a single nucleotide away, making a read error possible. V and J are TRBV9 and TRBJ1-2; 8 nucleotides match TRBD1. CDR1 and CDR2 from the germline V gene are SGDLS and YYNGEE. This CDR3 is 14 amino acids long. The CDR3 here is CAGSAGQVNYGYTF. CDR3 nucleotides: TGTGCCGGCAGCGCGGGACAGGTTAACTATGGCTACACCTTC.

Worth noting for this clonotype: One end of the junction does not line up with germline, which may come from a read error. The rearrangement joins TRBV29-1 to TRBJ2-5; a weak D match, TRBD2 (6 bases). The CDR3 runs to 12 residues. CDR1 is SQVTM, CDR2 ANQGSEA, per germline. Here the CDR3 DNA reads TGCAGCGTTGAAGATCCGGGAGAGGCCCAGTACTTC. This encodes CSVEDPGEAQYF.

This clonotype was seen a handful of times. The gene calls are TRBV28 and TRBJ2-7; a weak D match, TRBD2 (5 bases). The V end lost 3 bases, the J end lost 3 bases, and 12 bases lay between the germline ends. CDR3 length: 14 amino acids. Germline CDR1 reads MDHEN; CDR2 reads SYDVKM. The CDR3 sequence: CASSLVGESYEQYF. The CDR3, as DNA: TGTGCCAGCAGTTTGGTGGGAGAAAGCTACGAGCAGTACTTC.

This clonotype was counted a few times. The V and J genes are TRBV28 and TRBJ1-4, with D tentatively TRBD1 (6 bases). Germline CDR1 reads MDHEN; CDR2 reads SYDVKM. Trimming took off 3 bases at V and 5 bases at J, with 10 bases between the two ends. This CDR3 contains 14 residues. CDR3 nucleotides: TGTGCCAGCAGTTTGGCGGGGGCAAATGAAAAACTGTTTTTT. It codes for CASSLAGANEKLFF.